In its sample, the clone carrying this T cell receptor beta chain was seen once. The target antigen is unknown. Sequence at one end of the junction differs from germline and may be a read error. This sample stems from a study of cytomegalovirus exposure and HLA in healthy donors. Study-level results: Within an earlier analysis, most TCR beta V segments proved productive either about 90% or about 30% of the time.

Everyone who donated was a healthy bone marrow donor. Germline values: CDR1 SSHAT, CDR2 FNYEAQ (reference sequence). The length of the CDR3 is 13 residues. The PCR had 60 Vbeta and 13 Jbeta primers. Sequencing used immunoSEQ multiplex PCR; TCRdb keeps in-frame clones, though not all of them. This table has around 70,000 clones, roughly 89% appearing once. The chain uses TRBV7-7 and TRBJ2-5; D is uncertain. This clonotype was obtained from a woman aged 25-40 years in good health and CMV-seronegative. What was sequenced was PBMCs. CDR3 bases: TGTGCTAGCAGCTTAGGATTGGCTAGTGAGCAGTACTTC. Protein sequence: CASSLGLASEQYF.